This is a list of T cell receptor beta chains from one sample in a study of early T cells in non-severe SARS-CoV-2 infection. TCRdb ran MiXCR on the 5' RACE reads and lists one entry per CDR3 protein. This table has 50,000 to 60,000 distinct CDR3 sequences, roughly 10% appearing once. The sequenced sample consisted of whole blood. The receptors originated from an adult who was a healthcare worker with PCR-confirmed SARS-CoV-2 infection or an uninfected control (not recorded which). Both conserved end residues are part of each CDR3. Fields, in order: J gene, clone size, D gene, V gene, CDR3 protein, CDR3 DNA. A D gene is named only where the DNA matches it firmly. Clone size is stated in some rows and not others, as once, few, many or a class when expanded.

j_call: TRBJ2-2
clone_size: .
d_call: .
v_call: TRBV6-5
cdr3_aa: CASSYWADTGELFF
cdr3_nt: TGTGCCAGCAGTTACTGGGCCGACACCGGGGAGCTGTTTTTT

j_call: TRBJ2-6
clone_size: many
d_call: TRBD1
v_call: TRBV4-1
cdr3_aa: CASSPRGSGANVLTF
cdr3_nt: TGCGCCAGCAGTCCCAGGGGGTCTGGGGCCAACGTCCTGACTTTC

j_call: TRBJ2-7
clone_size: many
d_call: TRBD1
v_call: TRBV4-1
cdr3_aa: CASSQITGALYEQYF
cdr3_nt: TGCGCCAGCAGCCAAATCACAGGGGCCCTCTACGAGCAGTACTTC

j_call: TRBJ2-7
clone_size: .
d_call: .
v_call: TRBV28
cdr3_aa: CASSLTRGEQYF
cdr3_nt: TGTGCCAGCAGTCTGACTAGGGGCGAGCAGTACTTC

j_call: TRBJ1-2
clone_size: once
d_call: TRBD1
v_call: TRBV29-1
cdr3_aa: CSAETGAAYGYTF
cdr3_nt: TGCAGCGCAGAAACAGGGGCCGCCTATGGCTACACCTTC

j_call: TRBJ2-2
clone_size: .
d_call: TRBD2
v_call: TRBV5-1
cdr3_aa: CASSLKTSGGNGELFF
cdr3_nt: TGCGCCAGCAGCCTGAAGACTAGCGGGGGAAACGGGGAGCTGTTTTTT

j_call: TRBJ2-3
clone_size: .
d_call: TRBD2
v_call: TRBV11-2
cdr3_aa: CASSLLAGGFVPDTQYF
cdr3_nt: TGTGCCAGCAGCCTTTTAGCGGGAGGGTTCGTCCCAGATACGCAGTATTTT

j_call: TRBJ2-3
clone_size: .
d_call: TRBD1
v_call: TRBV27
cdr3_aa: CASRGQAPNTQYF
cdr3_nt: TGTGCCAGCAGGGGACAGGCGCCAAATACGCAGTATTTT

j_call: TRBJ1-6
clone_size: many
d_call: .
v_call: TRBV10-1
cdr3_aa: CASSGHGGSNSPLHF
cdr3_nt: TGCGCCAGCAGTGGTCACGGGGGTTCTAATTCACCCCTCCACTTT

j_call: TRBJ1-2
clone_size: .
d_call: TRBD1
v_call: TRBV20-1
cdr3_aa: CSARAGTEYGYTF
cdr3_nt: TGCAGTGCTAGAGCGGGGACAGAGTATGGCTACACCTTC

j_call: TRBJ1-1
clone_size: .
d_call: TRBD1
v_call: TRBV3-1
cdr3_aa: CASSQGTGPGTEAFF
cdr3_nt: TGTGCCAGCAGCCAAGGGACAGGTCCGGGCACTGAAGCTTTCTTT

j_call: TRBJ2-3
clone_size: many
d_call: TRBD2
v_call: TRBV28
cdr3_aa: CASSLRSSGTSTDTQYF
cdr3_nt: TGTGCCAGCAGTTTAAGATCTAGCGGGACTAGCACAGATACGCAGTATTTT

j_call: TRBJ1-1
clone_size: .
d_call: .
v_call: TRBV18
cdr3_aa: CASSLGTSLTEAFF
cdr3_nt: TGTGCCAGCTCACTCGGGACCTCCCTCACTGAAGCTTTCTTT

j_call: TRBJ2-7
clone_size: .
d_call: .
v_call: TRBV12-3/TRBV12-4
cdr3_aa: CASSSSSKQVTYEQYF
cdr3_nt: TGTGCCAGCAGTTCCTCATCTAAACAGGTAACCTACGAGCAGTACTTC

j_call: TRBJ1-2
clone_size: many
d_call: .
v_call: TRBV19
cdr3_aa: CASNDLSHYGYTF
cdr3_nt: TGTGCCAGTAATGACCTTTCGCACTATGGCTACACCTTC

j_call: TRBJ1-2
clone_size: .
d_call: .
v_call: TRBV2
cdr3_aa: CASGLTPSEGNYGYTF
cdr3_nt: TGTGCCAGCGGGCTGACTCCTTCGGAGGGAAACTATGGCTACACCTTC

j_call: TRBJ1-1
clone_size: few
d_call: .
v_call: TRBV10-3
cdr3_aa: CAISVGAGAEAFF
cdr3_nt: TGTGCCATCAGTGTAGGCGCCGGGGCTGAAGCTTTCTTT

j_call: TRBJ2-5
clone_size: .
d_call: TRBD2
v_call: TRBV7-2
cdr3_aa: CASSPGGGPREYF
cdr3_nt: TGTGCCAGCAGCCCCGGGGGGGGACCCCGGGAGTACTTC

j_call: TRBJ2-5
clone_size: many
d_call: .
v_call: TRBV2
cdr3_aa: CASSDNRDAETQYF
cdr3_nt: TGTGCCAGCAGTGATAACCGAGATGCGGAGACCCAGTACTTC

j_call: TRBJ2-7
clone_size: .
d_call: .
v_call: TRBV28
cdr3_aa: CASSTLGQAYEQYF
cdr3_nt: TGTGCCAGCAGTACCTTAGGCCAGGCCTACGAGCAGTACTTC

j_call: TRBJ2-7
clone_size: .
d_call: .
v_call: TRBV30
cdr3_aa: CAWSVWGADEQYF
cdr3_nt: TGTGCCTGGAGTGTATGGGGGGCGGACGAGCAGTACTTC

j_call: TRBJ1-1
clone_size: .
d_call: TRBD1
v_call: TRBV2
cdr3_aa: CASSQQGAAEAFF
cdr3_nt: TGTGCCAGCAGTCAACAGGGGGCAGCTGAAGCTTTCTTT

j_call: TRBJ2-6
clone_size: many
d_call: .
v_call: TRBV18
cdr3_aa: CASSPLGHNVLTF
cdr3_nt: TGTGCCAGCTCACCGTTGGGACACAACGTCCTGACTTTC

j_call: TRBJ1-2
clone_size: few
d_call: TRBD1
v_call: TRBV29-1
cdr3_aa: CSAEDRSGQYGYTF
cdr3_nt: TGCAGCGCAGAGGACAGGTCGGGGCAATATGGCTACACCTTC

j_call: TRBJ2-4
clone_size: many
d_call: .
v_call: TRBV20-1
cdr3_aa: CSASRAGQNIQYF
cdr3_nt: TGCAGTGCTAGTCGGGCAGGACAAAACATTCAGTACTTC

j_call: TRBJ2-3
clone_size: .
d_call: TRBD1
v_call: TRBV11-2
cdr3_aa: CASSQGQGAPGTQYF
cdr3_nt: TGTGCCAGCAGCCAGGGACAGGGGGCGCCTGGTACGCAGTATTTT

j_call: TRBJ2-3
clone_size: .
d_call: .
v_call: TRBV28
cdr3_aa: CASSQGGGRRDTQYF
cdr3_nt: TGTGCCAGCAGCCAGGGGGGCGGGAGAAGGGATACGCAGTATTTT

j_call: TRBJ2-3
clone_size: .
d_call: TRBD2
v_call: TRBV18
cdr3_aa: CASSSAAGGDGDTQYF
cdr3_nt: TGTGCCAGCTCCTCAGCGGCGGGGGGAGATGGAGATACGCAGTATTTT